Shown below are 21 T cell receptor beta chains from a single sample sequenced in a study of blood T cells in healthy people across ages. A J-beta primer mix and a sample-barcoded 5' primer were used in a second PCR of roughly 6 to 12 cycles. TCRdb re-derived calls from the 5' RACE reads in MiXCR, one entry per CDR3 protein. The table has approximately 830,000 distinct CDR3 sequences, 60% to 80% seen once. Sequenced material: blood. These receptors were taken from a man aged 25 to 40 in good health.

CDR3 protein: CASTLGGSQPQHF. The CDR3 DNA sequence: TGTGCCAGCACTTTAGGCGGGAGCCAGCCCCAGCATTTT. This sequence joins TRBV7-9 and TRBJ1-5, with D hard to call. The CDR3 spans 13 residues. The germline V and J ends were trimmed by 7 bases and 7 bases, with 14 bases remaining between them. Germline V gene data show CDR1 as SEHNR and CDR2 as FQNEAQ (reference sequence).

V is TRBV7-2 and J is TRBJ2-1; TRBD2 agrees at 10 bases. The CDR3 runs 15 residues. Trimming at V came to 3 bases and at J to 8 bases, leaving 7 bases not matched to a gene. The germline V gene has CDR1 SGHTA and CDR2 FQGNSA. This CDR3 reads CASSFSGGSRDEQFF. The CDR3 nucleotides read TGTGCCAGCAGCTTTAGCGGGGGGTCTCGCGATGAGCAGTTCTTC.

V and J are TRBV20-1 and TRBJ2-4; D not certain. The CDR3 sequence is 14 residues long. The V gene lost 4 bases and the J gene lost 0 bases, with 10 bases spanning the gap. Germline CDR1 and CDR2: DFQATT and SNEGSKA (reference sequence). Here the CDR3 DNA reads TGCAGTGCTAATGGACGCGGAGCCAAAAACATTCAGTACTTC. Translating gives CSANGRGAKNIQYF.

The gene calls are TRBV7-9 and TRBJ2-5, with no clear D. The CDR3 has 14 residues. Germline V gene lookup returns CDR1 SEHNR and CDR2 FQNEAQ (reference sequence). The V and J ends lost 5 bases and 5 bases respectively, with 15 bases between them. The CDR3 spells CASSEPRILETQYF. The CDR3 DNA reads TGTGCCAGCAGCGAGCCTAGAATCCTGGAGACCCAGTACTTC.

The rearrangement joins TRBV20-1 to TRBJ2-2; D uncertain. The CDR3 spans 12 residues. CDR1 DFQATT and CDR2 SNEGSKA come from the germline V gene (reference sequence). Between the trimmed V and J ends, which lost 1 base and 5 bases, there was a span of 5 bases. CDR3 DNA sequence: TGCAGTGCTAGAGTGGGAACCGGGGAGCTGTTTTTT. Translating it yields CSARVGTGELFF.

V and J are TRBV7-2 and TRBJ2-7; the match to TRBD2 covers 13 bases. The CDR3 has 15 amino acids. Germline CDR1 and CDR2: SGHTA and FQGNSA. J was trimmed by 6 bases and V by 5 bases; bases with no gene match: 7. CDR3 amino acids: CASSAGLAGAAEQYF. The CDR3 DNA reads TGTGCCAGCAGCGCCGGACTAGCGGGGGCAGCCGAGCAGTACTTC.

The chain joins TRBV28 to TRBJ1-4; no clear D. From germline, CDR1 is MDHEN and CDR2 SYDVKM. V was clipped by 1 base and J by 0 bases, with 6 bases between them. The CDR3 sequence is 15 residues long. The CDR3: CASSLLRATNEKLFF. The CDR3 DNA follows: TGTGCCAGCAGTTTATTGAGGGCAACTAATGAAAAACTGTTTTTT.

V usage is TRBV4-3 and J usage is TRBJ2-3; D unclear. Germline V gene sequence: CDR1 LGHNA, CDR2 YSLEER. CDR3 length equals 16 residues. Trimming removed 1 base from V and 0 bases from J, with 11 bases in between. CDR3 in DNA: TGCGCCAGCAGCCAAGGATGGCGCCAGAGCACAGATACGCAGTATTTT. Encoded protein: CASSQGWRQSTDTQYF.

The sample holds a few counts of this clonotype. The chain carries TRBV10-3 and TRBJ2-7, with TRBD2 matching over 7 bases. The CDR3 contains 14 residues. Unmatched junction bases numbered 8, after V lost 4 bases and J lost 5 bases. From germline, CDR1 is ENHRY and CDR2 SYGVKD. The CDR3 region is CAISGLGGSHEQYF. The CDR3 DNA reads as TGTGCCATCAGTGGACTGGGGGGGTCTCACGAGCAGTACTTC.

This chain joins TRBV7-2 and TRBJ2-7; unclear D gene. The DNA matches TRBJ2-5 better at its end, which makes the J call doubtful. Germline V gene sequence: CDR1 SGHTA, CDR2 FQGNSA. This CDR3 has 16 residues. The chain's CDR3 is CASSRTAARWEETQYF. CDR3 coding DNA: TGTGCCAGCAGCCGGACGGCGGCAAGGTGGGAAGAGACCCAGTACTTC.

The chain couples TRBV7-8 to TRBJ2-1, with D unclear. Trimming shortened V by 0 bases and J by 13 bases, and 10 bases separated the two germline ends. This CDR3 region has 12 residues. Germline V gene lookup returns CDR1 SGHVS and CDR2 FQNEAQ. The CDR3 coding sequence is TGTGCCAGCAGCTTAGCGCAGGTTAGTCAGTTCTTC. Its translation: CASSLAQVSQFF.

The J gene is TRBJ1-5, the V gene TRBV6-5, with D possibly being TRBD1 (6 bases). Trimming stripped 6 bases from V and 4 bases from J, with 10 bases between. CDR1 MNHEY and CDR2 SVGAGI come from the germline V gene. This CDR3 is 13 amino acids long. CDR3 bases: TGTGCCAGCAGACAAAGGGGGAATCAGCCCCAGCATTTT. Its protein product is CASRQRGNQPQHF.

V usage is TRBV27 and J usage is TRBJ2-1, with a tentative D call TRBD1 (6 bases). In germline, CDR1 is MNHEY, CDR2 SMNVEV (reference sequence). Between the trimmed V and J ends, which lost 2 bases and 6 bases, there was a span of 11 bases. The CDR3 is made up of 14 amino acids. The CDR3 sequence: CASSLTGLVNEQFF. The CDR3 DNA follows: TGTGCCAGCAGTTTAACAGGGTTGGTCAATGAGCAGTTCTTC.

This clonotype was seen only a few times. The chain couples TRBV10-3 to TRBJ1-2; D may be TRBD1 (6 bases). This CDR3 region has 18 residues. Trimming stripped 6 bases from V and 4 bases from J, with 27 bases between. The germline gives CDR1 ENHRY, CDR2 SYGVKD. CDR3 nucleotide sequence: TGTGCCATCAGCATCCCGTGGACAGAGCGTCAGAGGTCCTATGGCTACACCTTC. Protein: CAISIPWTERQRSYGYTF.

The DNA of the CDR3 is TGTGCCAGTAGCCGGTACAAGGGTCGGTACTCTGGGGCCAACGTCCTGACTTTC. This translates into CASSRYKGRYSGANVLTF. The chain carries TRBV19 and TRBJ2-6; D remains ambiguous. The CDR3 has 18 residues. V lost 6 bases and J lost 0, with 18 bases in between. Germline CDR1 and CDR2: LNHDA and SQIVND (reference sequence).

This sequence joins TRBV7-9 and TRBJ2-7, with D maybe TRBD2 (6 bases). The DNA end lines up better with TRBJ2-5; the J call may be wrong. Germline values: CDR1 SEHNR, CDR2 FQNEAQ (reference sequence). The CDR3 length is 15 residues. CDR3 sequence reads: CASSFPSSGEETQYF. CDR3 sequence (DNA): TGTGCCAGCAGCTTCCCCTCCTCGGGAGAGGAGACCCAGTACTTC.

The rearrangement uses TRBV27 and TRBJ2-4, with D perhaps assigned TRBD1 or TRBD2 (5 bases each). Germline V gene data show CDR1 as MNHEY and CDR2 as SMNVEV (reference sequence). V lost 5 bases, J lost 6 bases, and 14 bases lay in between. This CDR3 region has 14 residues. The CDR3 nucleotides are TGTGCCAGCAGTCCAGGGAGTGGAGGAAACATTCAGTACTTC. Encoded protein: CASSPGSGGNIQYF.

The rearrangement joins TRBV9 to TRBJ2-1; 7 bases line up with TRBD1. CDR3 length equals 14 residues. V dropped 4 bases and J dropped 4; count of bases not matched to a gene: 5. Germline CDR1 and CDR2: SGDLS and YYNGEE. Here the CDR3 reads CASSPWTGYNEQFF. The CDR3, as DNA: TGTGCCAGCAGCCCCTGGACAGGATACAATGAGCAGTTCTTC.

The chain combines TRBV9 with TRBJ2-1; D may correspond to TRBD1 or TRBD2 (5 bases each). Germline V gene lookup returns CDR1 SGDLS and CDR2 YYNGEE. CDR3 size: 15 residues. V shed 0 bases and J shed 5 bases, with 12 bases lying between them. CDR3 sequence (DNA): TGTGCCAGCAGCGTAGAAGGGGCGAGGGACAATGAGCAGTTCTTC. It encodes CASSVEGARDNEQFF.

The chain uses TRBV28 and TRBJ1-4; D gene unclear. The CDR3 has 13 residues. Looked up from germline, CDR1 is MDHEN and CDR2 is SYDVKM. With 6 bases removed from V and 8 bases from J, the gap between germline ends came to 13 bases. Here the CDR3 reads CASRNDLGEKLFF. As DNA, the CDR3 is TGTGCCAGCAGGAACGATCTTGGGGAAAAACTGTTTTTT.

With regard to this clonotype: One end of the junction is discordant with germline, which a read error may explain. The V and J genes are TRBV5-4 and TRBJ2-7; tentative D call: TRBD2 (5 bases). CDR3 length equals 13 residues. Germline V gives CDR1 SGHNT, CDR2 YYREEE (reference sequence). This CDR3 is CASSLGLADEQYF. CDR3 sequence (DNA): TGTGCCAGCAGTTTGGGTCTAGCAGACGAGCAGTACTTC.